Below, one T cell receptor beta chain is given with its context. Its cognate antigen is unknown. The record originates from a study of T-cell memory formation after mild COVID-19. Findings of the study overall: Memory sampled before infection contained some responding clones, suggesting cross-reactive memory joined. CD8+ contracting clones occupied EMRA, while CD4+ ones occupied mainly CM and EM. Day 15 to 85 contracting clones showed balanced CD4/CD8; day 15 to 37 expanders favored CD4+.

Trimming cost V 0 bases and J 1 base, with 6 bases left between them. This CDR3 contains 14 residues. Germline V gene lookup returns CDR1 SGHDT and CDR2 YYEEEE. Barcoded TCR alpha and TCR beta cDNA libraries with UMIs came from 5'RACE using constant-segment primers. TCRdb ran MiXCR on the 5' RACE reads and lists one entry per CDR3 protein. The sample has fewer than 550,000 distinct CDR3 sequences; 20% are singletons. The J gene is TRBJ2-3, the V gene TRBV5-6; the D is unclear. The source of this sequence is an adult woman who had mild COVID-19 (a few samples of this study predate the infection). Cell type and time point are not known. The sequencing sample was made of PBMCs or a T cell subset sorted from them (not recorded which). CDR3: CASSLELRTDTQYF. The CDR3, as DNA: TGTGCCAGCAGCTTGGAACTGCGCACAGATACGCAGTATTTT.